This T cell receptor (beta chain) was observed in a study of CD8 T cells in Susac syndrome. Study-level findings and limits: TCR sequencing and HLA analysis covered a relatively small number of individuals.

Random-hexamer reverse transcription was applied to roughly 0.5 to 1 ug RNA. An immunoSEQ multiplex PCR amplified TCR beta CDR3 over 54 Vbeta and 13 Jbeta. TCRdb reprocessed the immunoSEQ multiplex PCR reads with MiXCR, giving one entry per CDR3 protein. The profile covers about 130,000 distinct CDR3 sequences, with roughly 96% appearing a single time and 0.09% to 0.15% taken by the ten largest. High-throughput TCR beta sequencing covered peripheral CD8+ and CD4+ T cells. It was healthy donors who served as the controls, matched for age and sex. Per germline, CDR1 MDHEN and CDR2 SYDVKM. The V end was cut by 5 bases, the J end by 7 bases, with 18 bases between. This CDR3 spans 15 amino acids. Turning to this clonotype: The target antigen is unknown.

This chain joins TRBV28 and TRBJ2-1, with D perhaps TRBD2 (5 bases). Sequences were obtained from CD4+ T cells from PBMCs. This clonotype was obtained from a human donor in good health. The CDR3 sequence: CASSLGGSGYNEQFF. CDR3 coding DNA: TGTGCCAGCAGTCTGGGCGGCAGCGGTTATAATGAGCAGTTCTTC.